This TCR beta chain came from a study of T cell changes during pregnancy in multiple sclerosis. Sequencing used immunoSEQ multiplex PCR; TCRdb keeps in-frame clones, though not all of them. The sample carries approximately 80,000 clones, 94% recorded once. V dropped 4 bases and J dropped 3; count of bases not matched to a gene: 10. The CDR3 is 15 residues long. Germline CDR1 SGHDT, CDR2 YYEEEE. The source is a female donor with multiple sclerosis, enrolled in a pregnancy study. The specimen comprised peripheral blood, sampled in the third trimester of pregnancy. This sequence joins TRBV5-6 and TRBJ2-7, with 7 nucleotides matching TRBD1. CDR3: CASSPGQKSRYEQYF. CDR3 DNA: TGTGCCAGCAGCCCGGGACAGAAGTCACGCTACGAGCAGTACTTC. Full variable domain (rest looked up from reference TRBV5-6 and TRBJ2-7): DAGVTQSPTHLIKTRGQQVTLRCSPKSGHDTVSWYQQALGQGPQFIFQYYEEEERQRGNFPDRFSGHQFPNYSSELNVNALLLGDSALYLCASSPGQKSRYEQYFGPGTRLTVT.